The following is a T cell receptor beta chain sequence with its context. No antigen is known for it. Sequencing was performed with immunoSEQ multiplex PCR; in TCRdb, only in-frame clones are kept and a portion is missing. The table records about 94,000 clones, around 87% of them present only once. The data belong to a study of OX40 agonist ivuxolimab in advanced cancers. Study context: Treatment of patients was with ivuxolimab, an agonistic anti-OX40 (CD134) antibody. Dose-escalation patients' cancers were hepatocellular carcinoma, melanoma, renal cell or head and neck cancer. The study's findings and limits: Patients who responded partially at 0.1-3.0 mg/kg showed clonal expansion ranking among the lowest. Expanded clones were, on average, more numerous among CD8+ T cells than CD4+.

Germline CDR1 reads SQVTM; CDR2 reads ANQGSEA. With V trimmed by 6 bases and J by 2 bases, 8 bases remained unmatched. The CDR3 runs 14 residues. The sample was CD4+ or CD8+ T cells sorted from blood, taken in a trial of the OX40 agonist ivuxolimab. This clonotype was sampled from an adult with an advanced solid tumor such as melanoma, head and neck, liver or kidney cancer. The chain uses TRBV29-1 and TRBJ2-7, with 9 bases fitting TRBD2. The CDR3 spells CSVFAGGGAYEQYF. The CDR3 coding sequence is TGCAGCGTCTTTGCGGGCGGGGGGGCCTACGAGCAGTACTTC.